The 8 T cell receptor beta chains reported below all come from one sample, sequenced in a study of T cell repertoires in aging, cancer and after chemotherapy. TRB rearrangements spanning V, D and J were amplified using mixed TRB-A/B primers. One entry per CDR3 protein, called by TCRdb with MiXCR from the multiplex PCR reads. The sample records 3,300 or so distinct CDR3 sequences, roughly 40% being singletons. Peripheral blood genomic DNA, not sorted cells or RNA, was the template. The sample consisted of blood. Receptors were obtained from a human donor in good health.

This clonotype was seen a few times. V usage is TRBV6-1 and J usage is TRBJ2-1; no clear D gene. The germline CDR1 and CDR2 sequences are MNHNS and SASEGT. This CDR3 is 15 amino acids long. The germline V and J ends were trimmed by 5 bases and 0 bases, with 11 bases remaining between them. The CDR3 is CASSYWQSSYNEQFF. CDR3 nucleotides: TGTGCCAGCAGTTACTGGCAGAGCTCCTACAATGAGCAGTTCTTC.

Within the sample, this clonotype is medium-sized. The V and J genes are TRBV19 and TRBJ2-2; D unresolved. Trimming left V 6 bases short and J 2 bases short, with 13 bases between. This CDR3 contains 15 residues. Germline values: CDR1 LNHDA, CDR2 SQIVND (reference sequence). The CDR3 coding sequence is TGTGCCAGTAGGGTGGACGGAAGTAACACCGGGGAGCTGTTTTTT. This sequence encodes CASRVDGSNTGELFF.

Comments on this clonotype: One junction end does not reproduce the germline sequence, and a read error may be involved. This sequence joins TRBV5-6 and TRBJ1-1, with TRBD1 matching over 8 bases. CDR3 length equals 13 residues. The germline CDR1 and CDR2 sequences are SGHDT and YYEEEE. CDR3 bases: TGCGCCAGCACCCGACAGGGGCTCACTGAAGCTTTCTTT. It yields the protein CASTRQGLTEAFF. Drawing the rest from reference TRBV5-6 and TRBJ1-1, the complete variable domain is DAGVTQSPTHLIKTRGQQVTLRCSPKSGHDTVSWYQQALGQGPQFIFQYYEEEERQRGNFPDRFSGHQFPNYSSELNVNALLLGDSALYLCASTRQGLTEAFFGQGTRLTVV.

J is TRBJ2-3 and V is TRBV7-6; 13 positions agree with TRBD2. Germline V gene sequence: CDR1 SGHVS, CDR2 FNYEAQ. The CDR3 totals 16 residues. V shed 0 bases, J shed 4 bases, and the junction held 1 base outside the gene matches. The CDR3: CASSLAGTSGADTQYF. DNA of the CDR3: TGTGCCAGCAGCTTAGCCGGGACTAGCGGGGCAGATACGCAGTATTTT.

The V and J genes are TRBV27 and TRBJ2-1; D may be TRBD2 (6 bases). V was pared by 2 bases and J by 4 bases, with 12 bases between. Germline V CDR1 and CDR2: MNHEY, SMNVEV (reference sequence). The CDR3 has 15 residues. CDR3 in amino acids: CASSLGLALYNEQFF. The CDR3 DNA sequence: TGTGCCAGCAGTTTAGGGCTAGCGCTTTACAATGAGCAGTTCTTC.

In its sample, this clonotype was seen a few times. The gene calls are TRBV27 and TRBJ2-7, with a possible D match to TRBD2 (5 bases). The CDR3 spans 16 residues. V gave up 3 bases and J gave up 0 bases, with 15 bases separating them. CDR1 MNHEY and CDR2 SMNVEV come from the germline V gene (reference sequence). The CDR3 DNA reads TGTGCCAGCAGTTTCGGCGGGCTTAGGAGCTCCTACGAGCAGTACTTC. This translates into CASSFGGLRSSYEQYF.

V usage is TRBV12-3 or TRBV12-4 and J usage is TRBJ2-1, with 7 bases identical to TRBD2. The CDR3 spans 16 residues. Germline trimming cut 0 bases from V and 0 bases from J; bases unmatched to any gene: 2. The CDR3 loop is CASSLAGGSSYNEQFF. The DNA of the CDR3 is TGTGCCAGCAGTTTAGCGGGCGGGAGCTCCTACAATGAGCAGTTCTTC.

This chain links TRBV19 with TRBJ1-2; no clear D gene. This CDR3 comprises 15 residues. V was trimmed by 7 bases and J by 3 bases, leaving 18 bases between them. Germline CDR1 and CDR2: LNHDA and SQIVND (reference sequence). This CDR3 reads CASTPPRGSYYGYTF. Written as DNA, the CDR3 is TGTGCCAGTACCCCACCGCGGGGTAGTTACTATGGCTACACCTTC.